The clone carrying this TCR beta chain was found a few times. Its antigen remains unknown. These data belong to a study of T cell repertoires in cytomegalovirus infection. Overall study context: Used in the study were CMV epitopes, some recently identified and HLA-C-restricted, others well-studied and HLA-B-restricted. A matching HLA type, together with CMV infection, was signaled by public TCR beta signatures. Points from the study as a whole: Clonotype analysis showed dominance of the ex vivo response by HLA-C-restricted CMV-specific TCR beta clonotypes. People with CMV and the relevant HLA were identified by cumulative public TCR beta family frequency.

TCRdb processed the reads anew with MiXCR; each CDR3 protein has one entry. The sample shows about 220,000 distinct CDR3 sequences, 30% to 45% of them seen only once. Per the germline V gene, CDR1 is SNHLY and CDR2 is FYNNEI. The CDR3 is 15 residues long. The V gene lost 6 bases and the J gene lost 7 bases, with 22 bases spanning the gap. Sequencing used CD8+ T cells from cultured PBMCs, obtained from culture after CMV antigen stimulation. The J gene is TRBJ2-7, the V gene TRBV2; D is possibly TRBD1 (6 bases). The clonotype originates from a human donor in good health (CMV status not recorded). Some clones in this sample may be carry-over from other donors' samples. DNA for the CDR3: TGTGCCAGCAGGACCCGGGACACGGGGTCGAGGGAGCAGTACTTC. Protein: CASRTRDTGSREQYF.